A selection of T cell receptor beta chains follows, all from one sample in a study of blood T cells in healthy people across ages. One entry per CDR3 protein, called by TCRdb with MiXCR from the 5' RACE reads. Seen here are about 770,000 distinct CDR3 sequences, 40% to 50% observed once, and the top ten hold nearly 20%. The sample taken for sequencing was blood. These receptor sequences come from a man aged 55 to 70 in good health. CDR3s include the opening cysteine and the closing phenylalanine or tryptophan. D genes are given only for firm matches. Size is stated for part of the rows, as once, few or many counts, or as a class when the clone is expanded.

clone_size | j_call | v_call | d_call | cdr3_length | cdr3_aa | cdr3_nt
NA | TRBJ1-1 | TRBV7-3 | NA | 13 | CASSLIRNTEAFF | TGTGCCAGCAGCTTAATACGGAACACTGAAGCTTTCTTT
NA | TRBJ2-1 | TRBV2 | NA | 13 | CASSEAGYNEQFF | TGTGCCAGCAGTGAGGCGGGCTACAATGAGCAGTTCTTC
once | TRBJ2-7 | TRBV3-1 | NA | 13 | CASSHRENYEQYF | TGTGCCAGCAGTCACAGGGAAAACTACGAGCAGTACTTC
NA | TRBJ2-3 | TRBV2 | TRBD2 | 15 | CASRANSGGATAQYF | TGTGCCAGCAGGGCTAATAGCGGGGGGGCCACAGCGCAGTATTTT
NA | TRBJ2-1 | TRBV7-2 | TRBD2 | 17 | CASSLGLAGSLSSEQFF | TGTGCCAGCAGCTTGGGACTAGCGGGGTCACTCTCGAGTGAGCAGTTCTTC
NA | TRBJ2-4 | TRBV6-5 | NA | 14 | CASSYSPGHFPQYF | TGTGCCAGCAGTTACTCGCCCGGACATTTCCCACAGTACTTC
NA | TRBJ2-2 | TRBV9 | NA | 16 | CSSSVGGTMNTGELFF | TGTTCCAGCAGCGTCGGTGGGACGATGAACACCGGGGAGCTGTTTTTT
NA | TRBJ2-7 | TRBV29-1 | TRBD1 | 13 | CSAGQAFPGEQYF | TGCAGCGCGGGACAGGCCTTCCCTGGGGAGCAGTACTTC
NA | TRBJ2-2 | TRBV4-3 | TRBD2 | 18 | CASSQDSASGGGTGELFF | TGCGCCAGCAGCCAAGATTCAGCTAGCGGGGGAGGTACCGGGGAGCTGTTTTTT
once | TRBJ2-3 | TRBV2 | NA | 16 | CASSERSYPSTDTQYF | TGTGCCAGCAGTGAACGCAGCTACCCTAGCACAGATACGCAGTATTTT
NA | TRBJ2-1 | TRBV28 | NA | 10 | CASKEETQFF | TGTGCCAGCAAGGAGGAGACCCAGTTCTTC
few | TRBJ2-1 | TRBV27 | NA | 11 | CASSTGAEQFF | TGTGCCAGCAGCACGGGGGCAGAGCAGTTCTTC
NA | TRBJ2-3 | TRBV2 | NA | 12 | CASSDKGGTQYF | TGTGCCAGCAGCGATAAGGGAGGTACGCAGTATTTT
NA | TRBJ2-7 | TRBV4-3 | NA | 14 | CASSPGTHSYERYF | TGCGCCAGCAGCCCGGGGACACACTCCTACGAGCGGTACTTC
NA | TRBJ2-7 | TRBV14 | TRBD2 | 15 | CASSLRLAGVYEQYF | TGTGCCAGCAGCCTACGACTAGCGGGGGTCTACGAGCAGTACTTC
few | TRBJ2-5 | TRBV6-2/TRBV6-3 | TRBD1 | 16 | CASSLRGQALEETQYF | TGTGCCAGCAGCCTTCGCGGACAGGCCTTGGAAGAGACCCAGTACTTC
NA | TRBJ2-5 | TRBV6-2/TRBV6-3 | TRBD1 | 17 | CASAPLGGQGGQETQYF | TGTGCCAGCGCCCCGCTAGGAGGACAGGGGGGCCAAGAGACCCAGTACTTC
NA | TRBJ2-6 | TRBV19 | TRBD1 | 18 | CAVSPGDRGLSGANVLTF | TGTGCCGTCTCACCGGGGGACAGGGGGCTCTCTGGGGCCAACGTCCTGACTTTC
few | TRBJ2-7 | TRBV6-2/TRBV6-3 | TRBD1 | 17 | CASSFRTGGDTSYEQYF | TGTGCCAGCAGTTTTCGGACAGGGGGTGATACCTCCTACGAGCAGTACTTC
few | TRBJ2-3 | TRBV24-1 | NA | 13 | CATSAVEGDTQYF | TGTGCCACCAGTGCCGTGGAGGGAGATACGCAGTATTTT
NA | TRBJ2-3 | TRBV7-2 | TRBD2 | 15 | CASSLATSFADTQYF | TGTGCCAGCAGCTTAGCGACTAGCTTCGCAGATACGCAGTATTTT
NA | TRBJ2-1 | TRBV20-1 | TRBD1 | 14 | CSAIPGQGANEQFF | TGCAGTGCTATACCGGGACAGGGGGCGAACGAGCAGTTCTTC
NA | TRBJ1-4 | TRBV7-2 | TRBD1 | 15 | CASSLTQGAREKLFF | TGTGCCAGCAGCTTAACCCAGGGGGCGCGTGAAAAACTGTTTTTT
NA | TRBJ2-3 | TRBV2 | NA | 15 | CASSETGMGTDTQYF | TGTGCCAGCAGTGAAACGGGAATGGGCACAGATACGCAGTATTTT
NA | TRBJ1-2 | TRBV5-4 | TRBD1 | 14 | CASTRTGANYGYTF | TGTGCCAGCACAAGGACAGGGGCGAACTATGGCTACACCTTC
once | TRBJ2-7 | TRBV7-2 | NA | 12 | CACSPGQGEQYF | TGTGCCTGCAGCCCGGGGCAGGGCGAGCAGTACTTC
NA | TRBJ1-4 | TRBV7-9 | TRBD1 | 14 | CASSRQGPNEKLFF | TGTGCCAGCAGCAGACAGGGTCCTAATGAAAAACTGTTTTTT